The clone carrying this TCR beta chain has only a few counts. Its antigen is not known. This specimen belongs to a study of response to subunit inactivated influenza vaccine. Study-wide results and caveats: Authors proposed each seasonal influenza vaccination draws in few new T cells.

MiXCR, applied by TCRdb to the RT-PCR reads, yields one record per CDR3 protein. The table shows around 580,000 distinct CDR3 sequences, with about 11% occurring only once. Germline lookup yields CDR1 MGHDK and CDR2 SYGVNS. The CDR3 contains 15 residues. V dropped 1 base and J dropped 1; count of bases not matched to a gene: 3. The chain has TRBV25-1 and TRBJ2-5; 7 bases are a match to TRBD1. The sequencing used PBMCs from blood, collected on the day of vaccination. The receptor was derived from a man aged 45-65 years who received an inactivated influenza vaccine. The CDR3 DNA is TGTGCCAGCAGTGAATTCGGGGACAGCCAAGAGACCCAGTACTTC. Translating gives CASSEFGDSQETQYF.